This entry lists 27 T cell receptor beta chains sequenced from one sample in a study of blood T cell repertoires in COVID-19. The assay was immunoSEQ multiplex PCR, and TCRdb's table has in-frame clones only and misses some. The sample holds under 200,000 clones, approximately 80% seen once. Sequenced material: PBMCs or T cells enriched from blood (not recorded which). The receptor source for this set is a woman aged 60 to 75 with acute COVID-19.

The J gene is TRBJ2-7, the V gene TRBV11-2, with D maybe TRBD1 (6 bases). CDR3 size: 14 residues. The germline gives CDR1 SGHAT, CDR2 FQNNGV. V was cut by 5 bases and J by 7 bases, with 18 bases left in between. CDR3 residues: CASSTPRGALEQYV. Here the CDR3 DNA reads TGTGCCAGCAGCACCCCCAGGGGAGCCTTGGAGCAGTACGTC.

The V and J genes are TRBV5-1 and TRBJ2-1; 10 bases are a match to TRBD2. Germline V gene data show CDR1 as SGHRS and CDR2 as YFSETQ. The junction had 5 bases not matched to a gene; V was cut back by 4 bases and J by 4 bases. This CDR3 is built from 15 residues. For the CDR3, the DNA is TGCGCCAGCAGCGATAGCGGGGGGTCTTACAATGAGCAGTTCTTC. Its translation is CASSDSGGSYNEQFF.

The CDR3 loop is CASRGSRPGGKLFF. CDR3 coding DNA: TGTGCCAGCAGGGGATCACGACCGGGGGGAAAACTGTTTTTT. This chain joins TRBV7-2 and TRBJ1-4; weak D call: TRBD1 (5 bases). This CDR3 spans 14 amino acids. Trimming took 6 bases from V and 10 from J, leaving 18 bases between them. CDR1 is SGHTA, CDR2 FQGNSA, per germline.

CDR3 loop: CASSLVTTGADTQYF. CDR3 coding DNA: TGCGCCAGCAGCCTCGTAACTACCGGCGCAGATACGCAGTATTTT. This chain links TRBV4-3 with TRBJ2-3, with unresolved D. The V end lost 4 bases, the J end lost 4 bases, and 15 bases lay between the germline ends. Germline assignment: CDR1 LGHNA and CDR2 YSLEER. This CDR3 is 15 amino acids long.

The chain joins TRBV6-4 to TRBJ2-3; D remains unclear. In germline, CDR1 is MRHNA, CDR2 SNTAGT. The CDR3 runs 14 residues. V lost 2 bases and J lost 4, with 10 bases in between. Here the CDR3 reads CASSDPFRADTQYF. The CDR3 nucleotides read TGTGCCAGCAGTGACCCCTTCCGGGCAGATACGCAGTATTTT.

The gene calls are TRBV2 and TRBJ2-7, with D possibly matching TRBD1 (6 bases). V lost 6 bases, J lost 0 bases, and 9 bases lay in between. The CDR3 is made up of 13 amino acids. The germline gives CDR1 SNHLY, CDR2 FYNNEI. The CDR3 sequence is CASRGHGSYEQYV. The CDR3 DNA sequence: TGTGCCAGCAGGGGACACGGCTCCTACGAGCAGTACGTC.

V gene TRBV5-1 combines with J gene TRBJ1-1; tentatively, D is TRBD1 (6 bases). The CDR3 runs 13 residues. Germline loops: CDR1 SGHRS, CDR2 YFSETQ. V was clipped by 5 bases and J by 0 bases, with 8 bases between them. The CDR3 DNA is TGCGCCAGCAGACGGGACATGAACACTGAAGCTTTCTTT. Protein sequence: CASRRDMNTEAFF.

The chain carries TRBV6-5 and TRBJ1-3; 7 nucleotides agree with TRBD1. CDR1 and CDR2 from the germline V gene are MNHEY and SVGAGI. The V and J ends lost 6 bases and 1 base, in that order; junction bases with no gene match: 6. This CDR3 region has 15 residues. CDR3 nucleotides: TGTGCCAGCAGACCGACAGGGAGGTCTGGAAACACCATATATTTT. Translation: CASRPTGRSGNTIYF.

The V and J genes are TRBV12-3 or TRBV12-4 and TRBJ2-2; 7 positions match TRBD1. The V and J ends lost 6 bases and 14 bases, in that order; junction bases with no gene match: 3. This CDR3 is 10 amino acids long. The CDR3 DNA sequence: TGTGCCAGCAGGGGACAGTCCCTGTTTTTT. Residues: CASRGQSLFF.

The chain links TRBV19 to TRBJ2-7, with 7 bases aligning to TRBD1. This CDR3 is 14 amino acids long. Losses at the gene ends were 1 base for V and 6 bases for J; bases not matched to a gene: 6. Looked up from germline, CDR1 is LNHDA and CDR2 is SQIVND (reference sequence). The CDR3 is CASSIGAGGFEQYF. In DNA, the CDR3 is TGTGCCAGTAGTATAGGGGCAGGGGGTTTCGAGCAGTACTTC. Full variable domain (rest looked up from reference TRBV19 and TRBJ2-7): DGGITQSPKYLFRKEGQNVTLSCEQNLNHDAMYWYRQDPGQGLRLIYYSQIVNDFQKGDIAEGYSVSREKKESFPLTVTSAQKNPTAFYLCASSIGAGGFEQYFGPGTRLTVT.

The V gene is TRBV12-3 or TRBV12-4, the J gene TRBJ1-2; D is possibly TRBD1 (5 bases). Trimming removed 5 bases at V and 6 bases at J, with 10 bases between. This CDR3 has 12 residues. CDR3 region: CASSLTRDGYTF. The DNA of the CDR3 is TGTGCCAGCAGTCTAACCAGGGATGGCTACACCTTC.

V usage is TRBV5-6 and J usage is TRBJ2-3; TRBD2 matches at 12 bases. The CDR3 has 17 amino acids. After removal of 2 bases from V and 5 bases from J, the junction contained 9 bases not matched to a gene. Germline CDR1 is SGHDT and CDR2 is YYEEEE. The CDR3 spells CASSLGLLAGGVDTQYF. Here the CDR3 DNA reads TGTGCCAGCAGCTTAGGGTTACTAGCGGGGGGCGTAGATACGCAGTATTTT.

Remarks on this clone: Germline is not matched at one junction end, which may reflect a read error. The chain couples TRBV7-2 to TRBJ1-2; maybe TRBD1 (6 bases). Germline lookup yields CDR1 SGHTA and CDR2 FQGNSA. This CDR3 contains 12 residues. CDR3: CASSLSGQGFSF. In nucleotides, the CDR3 is TGTGCCAGCAGCTTAAGTGGCCAGGGGTTCTCCTTC.

The chain is built from TRBV7-2 and TRBJ1-4, with 9 bases fitting TRBD1. Germline trimming cut 0 bases from V and 10 bases from J; bases unmatched to any gene: 6. The CDR3 consists of 15 residues. The germline gives CDR1 SGHTA, CDR2 FQGNSA. CDR3 region: CASSLAATGGRKLFF. The DNA for the CDR3 is TGTGCCAGCAGCTTAGCTGCGACAGGGGGTAGAAAACTGTTTTTT.

The chain employs TRBV5-1 and TRBJ1-2, with TRBD1 as a possible D gene (6 bases). The CDR3 covers 14 residues. Germline CDR1 reads SGHRS; CDR2 reads YFSETQ. V dropped 0 bases and J dropped 5 bases, with 11 bases sitting between them. This chain's CDR3 is CASSLGQELYGYTF. The CDR3 DNA reads as TGCGCCAGCAGCTTGGGACAGGAGCTGTATGGCTACACCTTC.

DNA for the CDR3: TGTGCCAGTAGTGTAGCAGGGTCAGCTTTCTTT. This translates into CASSVAGSAFF. The V call is TRBV19, the J call TRBJ1-1; D is possibly TRBD1 (5 bases). The length of the CDR3 is 11 residues. Germline V lookup: CDR1 LNHDA, CDR2 SQIVND (reference sequence). The germline V and J ends were trimmed by 5 bases and 10 bases, with 11 bases remaining between them.

This chain joins TRBV7-2 and TRBJ1-5; 8 positions agree with TRBD1. The V gene end was trimmed by 1 base and the J gene end by 7 bases; junction bases not matched to a gene: 6. The CDR3 sequence is 15 residues long. Germline assignment: CDR1 SGHTA and CDR2 FQGNSA. For the CDR3, the DNA is TGTGCCAGCAGCTTAGAGCGGACAGGGAGACAGCCCCAGCATTTT. Amino acid sequence: CASSLERTGRQPQHF.

This clone was seen only once. The CDR3, as DNA: TGTGCCAGCAGCCCCGAGTACGAGCAGTACTTC. Protein sequence: CASSPEYEQYF. The chain carries TRBV7-9 and TRBJ2-7; D gene uncertain. The CDR3 sequence is 11 residues long. Germline-derived CDR1 and CDR2 are SEHNR and FQNEAQ (reference sequence). V lost 5 bases, J lost 4 bases, and 6 bases lay in between.

This clone showed up just once. The chain employs TRBV5-6 and TRBJ1-2; 9 bases agree with TRBD1. The V segment lost 4 bases and the J segment 3 bases; nucleotides outside the gene matches: 10. The CDR3 spans 16 residues. Germline-derived CDR1 and CDR2 are SGHDT and YYEEEE. As DNA, the CDR3 is TGTGCCAGCAGCCGGACAGGGGAATTTGTATACTATGGCTACACCTTC. Protein sequence: CASSRTGEFVYYGYTF.

The chain couples TRBV7-9 to TRBJ1-1; D perhaps matches TRBD1 (6 bases). Per germline, CDR1 SEHNR and CDR2 FQNEAQ (reference sequence). V lost 4 bases and J 10 bases, leaving 19 bases between the germline ends. The CDR3 runs to 14 residues. CDR3 amino acids: CASSSTRGRGRAFF. In DNA form, the CDR3 reads TGTGCCAGCAGCTCCACAAGGGGGAGGGGAAGAGCTTTCTTT.

CDR3 in amino acids: CAIRDRGATEAFF. The CDR3 nucleotides read TGTGCCATCAGAGACAGGGGGGCCACTGAAGCTTTCTTT. The genes are TRBV10-3 and TRBJ1-1; 9 positions agree with TRBD1. Germline CDR1 is ENHRY and CDR2 is SYGVKD. The V gene end was trimmed by 6 bases and the J gene end by 4 bases; junction bases not matched to a gene: 3. The CDR3 spans 13 residues.

The chain has TRBV2 and TRBJ1-3; no firm D call. CDR3 length equals 13 residues. CDR1 is SNHLY and CDR2 is FYNNEI in the germline V gene. V lost 6 bases to trimming and J lost 0 bases, with 6 bases between them. For the CDR3, the DNA is TGTGCCAGCAGGAGGGACTCTGGAAACACCATATATTTT. It encodes CASRRDSGNTIYF.

V is TRBV24-1 and J is TRBJ2-3; D is ambiguous. The CDR3 runs to 15 residues. Trimming pared 2 bases from V and 2 bases from J, leaving 10 bases between. Germline loops: CDR1 KGHDR, CDR2 SFDVKD. The CDR3 loop is CATSDYTAFTDTQYF. DNA for the CDR3: TGTGCCACCAGTGATTATACAGCCTTCACAGATACGCAGTATTTT.

The chain links TRBV27 to TRBJ2-7, with D possibly being TRBD1 (5 bases). This CDR3 has 13 amino acids. The V gene's germline CDR1 is MNHEY and CDR2 SMNVEV (reference sequence). Trimming took off 0 bases at V and 5 bases at J, with 8 bases between the two ends. The CDR3 here is CASSLSGVHEQYF. CDR3 DNA: TGTGCCAGCAGTTTATCAGGGGTCCACGAGCAGTACTTC.

The rearrangement links TRBV19 to TRBJ1-2; tentatively, D is TRBD1 (5 bases). This CDR3 contains 13 residues. CDR1 LNHDA and CDR2 SQIVND come from the germline V gene (reference sequence). V lost 2 bases and J lost 7, with 11 bases in between. Here the CDR3 DNA reads TGTGCCAGTAGTATACCGGGGGAAGGTGGCTACACCTTC. Translated: CASSIPGEGGYTF.

This chain connects TRBV5-5 to TRBJ1-1; no clear D gene. The CDR3 has 12 residues. Germline V gene sequence: CDR1 SGHKS, CDR2 YYEKEE (reference sequence). The germline V and J ends were trimmed by 4 bases and 3 bases, with 7 bases remaining between them. In nucleotides, the CDR3 is TGTGCCAGCAGCCACGAGTACACTGAAGCTTTCTTT. Residues: CASSHEYTEAFF.

The chain employs TRBV19 and TRBJ2-1; a possible D gene is TRBD2 (6 bases). This CDR3 has 15 amino acids. V was shortened by 3 bases and J by 0 bases, with 9 bases between the two germline ends. Looked up from germline, CDR1 is LNHDA and CDR2 is SQIVND (reference sequence). CDR3 DNA: TGTGCCAGTAGTATGGAGGGGAGCTCCTACAATGAGCAGTTCTTC. Residues: CASSMEGSSYNEQFF.